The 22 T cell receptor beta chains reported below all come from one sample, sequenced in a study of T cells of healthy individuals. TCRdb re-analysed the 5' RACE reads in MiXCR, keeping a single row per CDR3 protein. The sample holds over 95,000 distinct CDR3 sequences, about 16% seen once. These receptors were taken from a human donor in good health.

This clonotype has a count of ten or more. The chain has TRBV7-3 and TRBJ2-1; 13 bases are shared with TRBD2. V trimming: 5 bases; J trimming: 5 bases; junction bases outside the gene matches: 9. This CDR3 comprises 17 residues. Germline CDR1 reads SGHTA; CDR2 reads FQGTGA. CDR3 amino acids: CASSPRGTSGRDNEQFF. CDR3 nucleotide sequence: TGTGCCAGCAGCCCCCGGGGAACTAGCGGGAGGGACAATGAGCAGTTCTTC. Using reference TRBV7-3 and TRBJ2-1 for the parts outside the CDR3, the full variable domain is GAGVSQTPSNKVTEKGKYVELRCDPISGHTALYWYRQSLGQGPEFLIYFQGTGAADDSGLPNDRFFAVRPEGSVSTLKIQRTERGDSAVYLCASSPRGTSGRDNEQFFGPGTRLTVL.

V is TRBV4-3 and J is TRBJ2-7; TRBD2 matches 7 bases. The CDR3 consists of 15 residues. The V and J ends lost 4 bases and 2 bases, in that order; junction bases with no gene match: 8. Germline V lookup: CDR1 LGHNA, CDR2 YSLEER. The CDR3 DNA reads TGCGCCAGCAGCCCACATCCTAGCGGACCCTACGAGCAGTACTTC. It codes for CASSPHPSGPYEQYF.

The CDR3 bases are TGTGCCACCAGCGGGACTAGCGGGACTTTGTTCACAGATACGCAGTATTTT. It encodes CATSGTSGTLFTDTQYF. The chain joins TRBV24-1 to TRBJ2-3; TRBD2 agrees at 13 bases. Germline CDR1 is KGHDR and CDR2 is SFDVKD. This CDR3 is 17 amino acids long. V lost 7 bases to trimming and J lost 2 bases; unmatched junction nucleotides: 8.

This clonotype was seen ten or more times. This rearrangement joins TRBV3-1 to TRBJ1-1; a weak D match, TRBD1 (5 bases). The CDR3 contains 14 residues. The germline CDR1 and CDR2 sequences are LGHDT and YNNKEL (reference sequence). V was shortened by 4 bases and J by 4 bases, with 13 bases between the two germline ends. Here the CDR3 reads CASSPSWGITEAFF. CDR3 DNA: TGTGCCAGCAGCCCCTCCTGGGGGATCACTGAAGCTTTCTTT.

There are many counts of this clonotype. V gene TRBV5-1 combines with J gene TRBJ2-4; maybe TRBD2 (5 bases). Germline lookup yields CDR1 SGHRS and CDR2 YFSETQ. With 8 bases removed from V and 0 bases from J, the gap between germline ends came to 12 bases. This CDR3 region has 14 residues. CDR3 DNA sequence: TGCGCCAGTCAGGACGGAGGAGCCAAAAACATTCAGTACTTC. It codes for CASQDGGAKNIQYF.

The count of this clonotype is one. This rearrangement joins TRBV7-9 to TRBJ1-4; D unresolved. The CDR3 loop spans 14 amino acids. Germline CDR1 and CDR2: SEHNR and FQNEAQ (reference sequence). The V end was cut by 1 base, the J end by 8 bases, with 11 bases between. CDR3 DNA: TGTGCCAGCAGCTTAGAACTGGTGGGGGAAAAACTGTTTTTT. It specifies CASSLELVGEKLFF.

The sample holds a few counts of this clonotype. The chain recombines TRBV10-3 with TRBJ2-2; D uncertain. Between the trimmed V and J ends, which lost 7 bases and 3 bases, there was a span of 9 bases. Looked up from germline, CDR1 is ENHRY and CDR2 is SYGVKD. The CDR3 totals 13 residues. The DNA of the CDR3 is TGTGCCATCACCGACCCGGACACCGGGGAGCTGTTTTTT. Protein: CAITDPDTGELFF.

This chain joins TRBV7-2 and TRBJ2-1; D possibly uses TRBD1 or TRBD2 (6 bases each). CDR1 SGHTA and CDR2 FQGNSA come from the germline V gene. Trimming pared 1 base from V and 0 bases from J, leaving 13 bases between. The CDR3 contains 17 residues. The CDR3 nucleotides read TGTGCCAGCAGCTTAGAATGGGGGGCCCGCTCCTACAATGAGCAGTTCTTC. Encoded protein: CASSLEWGARSYNEQFF.

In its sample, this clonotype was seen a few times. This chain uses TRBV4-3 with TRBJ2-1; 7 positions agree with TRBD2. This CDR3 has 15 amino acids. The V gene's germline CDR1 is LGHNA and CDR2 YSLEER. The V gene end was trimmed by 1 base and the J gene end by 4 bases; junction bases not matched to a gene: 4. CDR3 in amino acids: CASSQGTSDYNEQFF. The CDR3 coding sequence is TGCGCCAGCAGCCAAGGGACTAGTGATTACAATGAGCAGTTCTTC.

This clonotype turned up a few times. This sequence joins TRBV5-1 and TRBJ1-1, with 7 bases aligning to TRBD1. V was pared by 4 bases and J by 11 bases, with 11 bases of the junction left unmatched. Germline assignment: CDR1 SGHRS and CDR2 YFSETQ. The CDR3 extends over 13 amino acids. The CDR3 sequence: CASSQTTGREAFF. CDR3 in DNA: TGCGCCAGCAGCCAGACGACAGGGCGGGAGGCTTTCTTT.

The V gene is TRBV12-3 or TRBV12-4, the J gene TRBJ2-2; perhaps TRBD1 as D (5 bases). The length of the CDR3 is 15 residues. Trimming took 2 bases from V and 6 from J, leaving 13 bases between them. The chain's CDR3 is CASSLLGQGAGELFF. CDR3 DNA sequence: TGTGCCAGCAGTTTATTAGGACAAGGGGCCGGGGAGCTGTTTTTT.

The CDR3 coding sequence is TGCAGTGCTAGTCCCCACGAGCAGTACTTC. It translates to CSASPHEQYF. V and J are TRBV20-1 and TRBJ2-7; no clear D gene. Germline CDR1 and CDR2: DFQATT and SNEGSKA (reference sequence). The CDR3 consists of 10 residues. With 3 bases removed from V and 5 bases from J, the gap between germline ends came to 5 bases.

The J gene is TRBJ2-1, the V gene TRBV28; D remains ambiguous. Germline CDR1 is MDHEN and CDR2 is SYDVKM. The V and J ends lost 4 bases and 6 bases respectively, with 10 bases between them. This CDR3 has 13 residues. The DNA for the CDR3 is TGTGCCAGCAGTTGGAGAGTCTCCAATGAGCAGTTCTTC. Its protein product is CASSWRVSNEQFF.

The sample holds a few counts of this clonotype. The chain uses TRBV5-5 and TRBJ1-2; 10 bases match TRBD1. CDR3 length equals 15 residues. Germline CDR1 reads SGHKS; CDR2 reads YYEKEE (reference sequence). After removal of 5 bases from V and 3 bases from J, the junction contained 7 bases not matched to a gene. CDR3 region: CASRSPGQGYYGYTF. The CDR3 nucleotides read TGTGCCAGCAGATCGCCGGGACAGGGGTACTATGGCTACACCTTC.

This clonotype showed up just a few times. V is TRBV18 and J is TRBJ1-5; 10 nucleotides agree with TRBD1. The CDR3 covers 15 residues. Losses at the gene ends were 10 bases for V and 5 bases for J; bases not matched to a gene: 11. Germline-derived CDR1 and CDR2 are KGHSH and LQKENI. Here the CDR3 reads CATRRGQGWDQPQHF. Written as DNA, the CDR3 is TGTGCCACCCGGCGGGGACAGGGGTGGGATCAGCCCCAGCATTTT.

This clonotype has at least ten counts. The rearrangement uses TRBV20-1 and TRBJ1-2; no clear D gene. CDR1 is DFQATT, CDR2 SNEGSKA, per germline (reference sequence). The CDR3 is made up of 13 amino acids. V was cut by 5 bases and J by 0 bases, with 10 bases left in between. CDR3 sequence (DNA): TGCAGTGCTCGATACGACACTAACTATGGCTACACCTTC. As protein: CSARYDTNYGYTF.

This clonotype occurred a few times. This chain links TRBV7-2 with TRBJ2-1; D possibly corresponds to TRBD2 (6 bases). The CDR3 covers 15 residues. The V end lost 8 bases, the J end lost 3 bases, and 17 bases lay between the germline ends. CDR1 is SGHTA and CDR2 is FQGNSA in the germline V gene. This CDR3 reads CASSATGTGYNEQFF. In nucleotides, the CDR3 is TGTGCCAGCTCCGCCACCGGGACTGGCTACAATGAGCAGTTCTTC.

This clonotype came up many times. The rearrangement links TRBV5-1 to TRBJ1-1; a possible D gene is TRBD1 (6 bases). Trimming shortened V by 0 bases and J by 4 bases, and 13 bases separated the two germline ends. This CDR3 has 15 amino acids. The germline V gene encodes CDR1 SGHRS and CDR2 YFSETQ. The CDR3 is CASSLDRVESTEAFF. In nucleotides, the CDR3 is TGCGCCAGCAGCTTGGACAGGGTAGAAAGCACTGAAGCTTTCTTT.

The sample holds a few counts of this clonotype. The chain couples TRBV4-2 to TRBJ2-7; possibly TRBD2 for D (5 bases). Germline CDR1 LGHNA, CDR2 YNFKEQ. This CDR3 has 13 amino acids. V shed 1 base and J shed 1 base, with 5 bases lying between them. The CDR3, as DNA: TGTGCCAGCAGCCAAGGGACTTCCTACGAGCAGTACTTC. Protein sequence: CASSQGTSYEQYF.

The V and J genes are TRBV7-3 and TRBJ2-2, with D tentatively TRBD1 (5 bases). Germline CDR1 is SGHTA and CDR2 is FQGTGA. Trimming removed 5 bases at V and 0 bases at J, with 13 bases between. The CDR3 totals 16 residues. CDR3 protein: CASSLSRATNTGELFF. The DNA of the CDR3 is TGTGCCAGCAGCCTCTCCAGGGCGACGAACACCGGGGAGCTGTTTTTT.

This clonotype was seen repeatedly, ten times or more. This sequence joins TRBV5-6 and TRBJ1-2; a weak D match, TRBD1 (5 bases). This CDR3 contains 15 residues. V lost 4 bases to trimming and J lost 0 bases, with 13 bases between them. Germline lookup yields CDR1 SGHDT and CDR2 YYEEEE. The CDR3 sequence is CASSRGEASNYGYTF. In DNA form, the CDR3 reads TGTGCCAGCAGCAGGGGAGAGGCTTCTAACTATGGCTACACCTTC.

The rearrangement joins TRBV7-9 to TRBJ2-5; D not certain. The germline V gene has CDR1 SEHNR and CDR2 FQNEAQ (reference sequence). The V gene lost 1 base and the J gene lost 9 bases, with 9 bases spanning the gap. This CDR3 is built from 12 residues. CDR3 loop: CASSLGDLAQYF. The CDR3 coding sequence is TGTGCCAGCAGCTTAGGGGATCTGGCCCAGTACTTC.